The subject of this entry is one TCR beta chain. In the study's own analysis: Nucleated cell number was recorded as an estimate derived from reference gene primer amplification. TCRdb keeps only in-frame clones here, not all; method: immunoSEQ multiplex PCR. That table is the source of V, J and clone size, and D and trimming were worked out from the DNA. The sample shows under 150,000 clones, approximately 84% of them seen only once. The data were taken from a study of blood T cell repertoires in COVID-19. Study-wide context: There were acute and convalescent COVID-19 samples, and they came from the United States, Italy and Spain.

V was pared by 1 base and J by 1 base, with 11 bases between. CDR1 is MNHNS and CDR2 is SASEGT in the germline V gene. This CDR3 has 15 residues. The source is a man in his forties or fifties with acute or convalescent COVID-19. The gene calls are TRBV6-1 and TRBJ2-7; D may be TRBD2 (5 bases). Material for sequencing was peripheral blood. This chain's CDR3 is CASSEVGPGSYEQYF. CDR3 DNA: TGTGCCAGCAGTGAAGTCGGACCGGGATCCTACGAGCAGTACTTC.